The clone carrying this T cell receptor beta chain occurred many times. The germline V gene encodes CDR1 SGHTA and CDR2 FQGNSA. The germline V and J ends were trimmed by 3 bases and 8 bases, with 11 bases remaining between them. The CDR3 consists of 13 residues. These data originate in a study of human T cells and chemical hapten exposure. The wider study: Read at 6 days, the patch tests placed 0.01% DPC on the upper back.

Time point here: pre-sensitization, week 0. Noted treatment: therapeutic diphenylcyclopropenone sensitization with weekly scalp DPC. TCRdb itself ran the RACE reads through MiXCR, one entry per CDR3 protein. The profile shows some 400,000 distinct CDR3 sequences, 4.5% to 5.5% of them singletons. The material was whole blood, obtained in connection with sensitization to the hapten diphenylcyclopropenone (DPC). The TCR comes from a woman aged 50 to 65 with alopecia areata. Some clones in this sample may be carry-over from other donors' samples. The rearrangement joins TRBV7-2 to TRBJ1-3; no firm D call. The CDR3 reads CASSLSGADTIYF. CDR3 DNA sequence: TGTGCCAGCAGCTTGAGCGGTGCGGACACCATATATTTT.